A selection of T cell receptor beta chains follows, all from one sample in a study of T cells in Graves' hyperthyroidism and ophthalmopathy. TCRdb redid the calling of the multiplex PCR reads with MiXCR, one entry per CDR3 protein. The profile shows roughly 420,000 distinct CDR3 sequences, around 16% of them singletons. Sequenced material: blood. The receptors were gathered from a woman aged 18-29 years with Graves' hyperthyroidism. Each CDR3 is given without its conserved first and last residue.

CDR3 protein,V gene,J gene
ATSDSRGSPYEQY,TRBV24-1,TRBJ2-7
ASSSYYRGSSYNEQF,TRBV12-3/TRBV12-4,TRBJ2-1
SSESAISTDTQY,TRBV29-1,TRBJ2-3
ASSLQGRQETQY,TRBV27,TRBJ2-5
ASTGNRENQPQH,TRBV2,TRBJ1-5
ASSRYGAGTGGYEQY,TRBV7-9,TRBJ2-7
ASSERGGTGEQY,TRBV10-2,TRBJ2-7
SARDPGRQVLAYEQY,TRBV20-1,TRBJ2-7
ASRELTEAF,TRBV12-3/TRBV12-4,TRBJ1-1
SAARGAGATDTQY,TRBV20-1,TRBJ2-3
ASSLVPKSVRASYYNEQF,TRBV11-2,TRBJ2-1
ASSTQGSTEAF,TRBV27,TRBJ1-1
SARDLSEPYEQY,TRBV20-1,TRBJ2-7
ASSILAGVGETQY,TRBV11-2,TRBJ2-5
ASSQVRTSGYNEQF,TRBV3-1,TRBJ2-1
ASRGVGRPLRVYGYT,TRBV11-2,TRBJ1-2
ASSLVGQGRDYGYT,TRBV7-3,TRBJ1-2
ASSYQDHTEAF,TRBV27,TRBJ1-1
TSSLGHYEQY,TRBV12-3/TRBV12-4,TRBJ2-7
ASSQGRTGELF,TRBV3-1,TRBJ2-2
ATSEDRGGNEKLF,TRBV15,TRBJ1-4
ASSDGNEQF,TRBV25-1,TRBJ2-1
ASSRGGLNYEQY,TRBV7-9,TRBJ2-7
SATQTDRLYNEQF,TRBV20-1,TRBJ2-1
ASSPSGRSSYEQY,TRBV12-3/TRBV12-4,TRBJ2-7
ASSPAWGQSQETQY,TRBV11-2,TRBJ2-5
ASPPGTGLTDTQY,TRBV28,TRBJ2-3
ASNKGAPGQGGNEQF,TRBV7-8,TRBJ2-1
SAKIGGGDTQY,TRBV20-1,TRBJ2-3
ASSEGRDDETQY,TRBV2,TRBJ2-5
ASSLLRGRYNEQF,TRBV3-1,TRBJ2-1
ASSYGGASTDTQY,TRBV6-2/TRBV6-3,TRBJ2-3
ASSLTGVASQPQH,TRBV12-3/TRBV12-4,TRBJ1-5
ASSLGLAHYTGELF,TRBV6-2/TRBV6-3,TRBJ2-2
ASSFRAAWGQTNQPQH,TRBV12-3/TRBV12-4,TRBJ1-5
ASSLREGALNTEAF,TRBV5-6,TRBJ1-1
SGDSSYNEQF,TRBV20-1,TRBJ2-1
ASSIGDLPGHEQF,TRBV11-2,TRBJ2-1
ASSLPGTGTLTQY,TRBV28,TRBJ2-5
ASSPPGGANEKLF,TRBV28,TRBJ1-4
ASSLRPGGSGNTIY,TRBV11-2,TRBJ1-3
ASSPYREHGYT,TRBV18,TRBJ1-2
ASSPGQTLTYEQY,TRBV19,TRBJ2-7
SAHTGGSPLH,TRBV20-1,TRBJ1-6
SARDPGQGRQPQH,TRBV20-1,TRBJ1-5
ASSQDPPSYGYT,TRBV3-1,TRBJ1-2
ASSLHGYGYT,TRBV28,TRBJ1-2
ASSSAGASTDTQY,TRBV18,TRBJ2-3
ASSHNYRTSTDTQY,TRBV14,TRBJ2-3
ASSEGGPQH,TRBV28,TRBJ1-5
SAPGQGFYNEQF,TRBV20-1,TRBJ2-1
ASRGGQGYHNEQF,TRBV12-3/TRBV12-4,TRBJ2-1
ASSQVGAASERDGYT,TRBV3-1,TRBJ1-2
ASSPQPGVPGGEQF,TRBV4-3,TRBJ2-1